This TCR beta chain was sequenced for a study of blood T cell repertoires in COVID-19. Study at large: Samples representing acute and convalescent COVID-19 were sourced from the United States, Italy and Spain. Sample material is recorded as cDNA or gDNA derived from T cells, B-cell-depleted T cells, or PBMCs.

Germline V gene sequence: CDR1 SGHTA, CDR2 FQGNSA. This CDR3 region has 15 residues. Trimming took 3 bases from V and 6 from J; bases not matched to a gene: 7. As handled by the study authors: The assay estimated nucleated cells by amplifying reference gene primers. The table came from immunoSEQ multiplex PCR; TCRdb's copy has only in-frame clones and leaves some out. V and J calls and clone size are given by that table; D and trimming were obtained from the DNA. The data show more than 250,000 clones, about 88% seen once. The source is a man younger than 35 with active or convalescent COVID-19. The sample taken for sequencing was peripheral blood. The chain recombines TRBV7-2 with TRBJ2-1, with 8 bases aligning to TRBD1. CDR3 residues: CASSFGQGALNEQFF. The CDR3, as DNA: TGTGCCAGCAGCTTCGGCCAGGGGGCCCTCAATGAGCAGTTCTTC.